What follows are 7 T cell receptor beta chains derived from one specimen sequenced in a study of blood T cell repertoires in COVID-19. Only in-frame clones appear in the TCRdb table, and some are missing; sequencing was by immunoSEQ multiplex PCR. The sample has fewer than 350,000 clones; approximately 86% are singletons. The sequenced sample was peripheral blood. Receptors originate from a man aged 18 to 30 with active or convalescent COVID-19.

The V call is TRBV10-3, the J call TRBJ2-1, with a possible D match to TRBD2 (5 bases). Looked up from germline, CDR1 is ENHRY and CDR2 is SYGVKD. The CDR3 has 15 residues. V lost 0 bases and J 7 bases, leaving 13 bases between the germline ends. The CDR3 sequence: CAISESMWTPNEQFF. CDR3 nucleotides: TGTGCCATCAGTGAGTCGATGTGGACTCCGAATGAGCAGTTCTTC.

The rearrangement links TRBV2 to TRBJ1-4, with no clear D. Trimming pared 8 bases from V and 0 bases from J, leaving 16 bases between. This CDR3 is 16 amino acids long. From germline, CDR1 is SNHLY and CDR2 FYNNEI. The CDR3 DNA is TGTGCCAGCGAAACGGCCCCCGGGGCAACTAATGAAAAACTGTTTTTT. It specifies CASETAPGATNEKLFF.

This sequence joins TRBV9 and TRBJ2-2; a weak D match, TRBD1 (6 bases). V was shortened by 3 bases and J by 3 bases, with 15 bases between the two germline ends. Germline CDR1 reads SGDLS; CDR2 reads YYNGEE. This CDR3 contains 16 residues. The CDR3 DNA follows: TGTGCCAGCAGCGCTCCATCACAGGGATACACCGGGGAGCTGTTTTTT. Amino acids: CASSAPSQGYTGELFF.

The chain recombines TRBV2 with TRBJ2-5; 7 nucleotides align to TRBD2. Unmatched junction bases numbered 17, after V lost 11 bases and J lost 5 bases. From germline, CDR1 is SNHLY and CDR2 FYNNEI. This CDR3 is 15 amino acids long. The DNA for the CDR3 is TGTGCCGGGTCGGCGGGGGAAAGGGAGGACGAGACCCAGTACTTC. Protein product: CAGSAGEREDETQYF.

This sequence joins TRBV4-1 and TRBJ2-1; 8 bases map to TRBD2. V lost 1 base to trimming and J lost 8 bases; unmatched junction nucleotides: 7. Germline V CDR1 and CDR2: MGHRA, YSYEKL. The CDR3 has 15 amino acids. The CDR3 DNA sequence: TGCGCCAGCAGCCAAGCCCAGCGGGGGACCGATGAGCAGTTCTTC. It is translated as CASSQAQRGTDEQFF.

The CDR3 DNA is TGTGCCACCAGCTCCTATCGAAAAAGCTCCTACAATGAGCAGTTCTTC. Amino acids: CATSSYRKSSYNEQFF. The rearrangement joins TRBV15 to TRBJ2-1; no clear D. The V gene's germline CDR1 is LNHNV and CDR2 YYDKDF (reference sequence). The CDR3 has 16 amino acids. V was clipped by 5 bases and J by 0 bases, with 14 bases between them. Variable domain in full (rest from reference TRBV15 and TRBJ2-1): DAMVIQNPRYQVTQFGKPVTLSCSQTLNHNVMYWYQQKSSQAPKLLFHYYDKDFNNEADTPDNFQSRRPNTSFCFLDIRSPGLGDTAMYLCATSSYRKSSYNEQFFGPGTRLTVL.

The CDR3 spells CASSSSTGELFF. For the CDR3, the DNA is TGTGCCAGCAGCTCTAGCACCGGGGAGCTGTTTTTT. The chain carries TRBV13 and TRBJ2-2; D uncertain. The germline CDR1 and CDR2 sequences are PRHDT and FYEKMQ (reference sequence). Trimming removed 4 bases from V and 4 bases from J, with 4 bases in between. The CDR3 loop spans 12 amino acids.